This T cell receptor beta chain originates from a study of early T cells in non-severe SARS-CoV-2 infection. Germline-derived CDR1 and CDR2 are MNHNY and SVGAGI (reference sequence). The V segment lost 0 bases and the J segment 11 bases; nucleotides outside the gene matches: 6. CDR3 length equals 14 residues. Unique molecular identifiers (one per individual cDNA molecule) were attached. Each CDR3 protein gets one entry after TCRdb re-called the 5' RACE reads with MiXCR. The sample lists tens of thousands of distinct CDR3 sequences, about 14% occurring once. The rearrangement links TRBV6-6 to TRBJ2-3, with 9 bases aligning to TRBD1. The origin of this receptor is an adult who was a healthcare worker with PCR-confirmed SARS-CoV-2 infection or an uninfected control (not recorded which). The sequenced material came from whole blood. The CDR3 is CASSYSRTGDGQYF. The CDR3 DNA follows: TGTGCCAGCAGTTACTCCCGGACAGGGGACGGGCAGTATTTT.